This passage covers 13 T cell receptor beta chains from one sample sequenced in a study of T cell repertoires in cytomegalovirus infection (dated by TCRdb to the late 2010s). The sample was run on an Illumina HiSeq 1500. In-frame beta chains were kept once TCRdb had trimmed the public reads at Q25 with fastp and called clones with MiXCR. Merged by CDR3 protein, the rows form single entries marked with the most common genes and DNA. Within this sample are 65,000 to 95,000 distinct CDR3 sequences, with 3.5% to 4.5% of them counted one time only. Over 4.5% of the sample lies in the top ten. The sample comprised PBMCs. These receptors originate from a human donor in good health (CMV status not recorded). Some clones in this sample may be carry-over from other donors' samples.

By sample fraction, this clonotype is medium-sized. The V call is TRBV7-3, the J call TRBJ1-1; maybe TRBD1 (6 bases). Trimming cost V 5 bases and J 0 bases, with 10 bases left between them. Per the germline V gene, CDR1 is SGHTA and CDR2 is FQGTGA. This CDR3 comprises 14 residues. As DNA, the CDR3 is TGTGCCAGCAGCACGGACAGCATGAACACTGAAGCTTTCTTT. Amino acid sequence: CASSTDSMNTEAFF.

This clonotype was picked up many times. The V gene is TRBV27, the J gene TRBJ2-7; 10 bases are a match to TRBD1. This CDR3 has 16 residues. Germline V gene data show CDR1 as MNHEY and CDR2 as SMNVEV (reference sequence). The ends lost 5 bases at V and 1 base at J; junction bases unmatched: 8. CDR3 loop: CASSRGPGQGSYEQYF. The CDR3, as DNA: TGTGCCAGCAGTCGGGGCCCGGGACAGGGGTCCTACGAGCAGTACTTC.

This clonotype was detected ten times or more. The V call is TRBV6-2 or TRBV6-3, the J call TRBJ2-1, with 8 bases lining up with TRBD2. This CDR3 comprises 15 residues. Germline trimming cut 7 bases from V and 3 bases from J; bases unmatched to any gene: 8. Germline loops: CDR1 MNHEY, CDR2 SVGEGT. Here the CDR3 reads CASNTAGALYNEQFF. The CDR3 nucleotides are TGTGCCAGCAATACAGCGGGGGCCCTCTACAATGAGCAGTTCTTC.

In its sample, this clonotype was seen many times. The rearrangement joins TRBV28 to TRBJ2-7, with 11 bases that match TRBD1. The germline V gene has CDR1 MDHEN and CDR2 SYDVKM. Trimming cost V 3 bases and J 7 bases; bases outside gene matches: 8. This CDR3 contains 15 residues. The CDR3: CASSLPGTGGWEQYF. CDR3 sequence (DNA): TGTGCCAGCAGTTTGCCCGGGACAGGGGGATGGGAGCAGTACTTC. The variable domain in full, completed from reference TRBV28 and TRBJ2-7, reads DVKVTQSSRYLVKRTGEKVFLECVQDMDHENMFWYRQDPGLGLRLIYFSYDVKMKEKGDIPEGYSVSREKKERFSLILESASTNQTSMYLCASSLPGTGGWEQYFGPGTRLTVT.

This clonotype was observed many times. The J gene is TRBJ1-1, the V gene TRBV10-3, with no clear D. Looked up from germline, CDR1 is ENHRY and CDR2 is SYGVKD. V shed 1 base and J shed 7 bases, with 4 bases lying between them. This CDR3 contains 11 residues. The CDR3 spells CAISEFNEAFF. Written as DNA, the CDR3 is TGTGCCATCAGTGAGTTCAATGAAGCTTTCTTT.

A few counts support this clonotype. The rearrangement joins TRBV6-5 to TRBJ1-1; 7 nucleotides align to TRBD1. The CDR3 length is 14 residues. The V gene end was trimmed by 5 bases and the J gene end by 1 base; junction bases not matched to a gene: 4. Germline CDR1 is MNHEY and CDR2 is SVGAGI. The CDR3 protein is CASSPGQKNTEAFF. DNA of the CDR3: TGTGCCAGCAGTCCGGGACAGAAGAACACTGAAGCTTTCTTT.

The table lists this clonotype with many counts. The chain recombines TRBV28 with TRBJ1-2; 8 nucleotides line up with TRBD1. Germline V lookup: CDR1 MDHEN, CDR2 SYDVKM. J was trimmed by 6 bases and V by 1 base; bases with no gene match: 7. CDR3 size: 15 residues. In DNA form, the CDR3 reads TGTGCCAGCAGTTTATCAGGACAGGGAAGCCATGGCTACACCTTC. Protein product: CASSLSGQGSHGYTF.

Many counts were recorded for this clonotype. The genes are TRBV4-1 and TRBJ2-7; no clear D gene. Trimming pared 1 base from V and 6 bases from J, leaving 7 bases between. The CDR3 has 12 residues. Per the germline V gene, CDR1 is MGHRA and CDR2 is YSYEKL. In nucleotides, the CDR3 is TGCGCCAGCAGCCAAGGTTTGGGCGAGCAGTACTTC. Protein: CASSQGLGEQYF.

This clonotype was seen ten or more times. V usage is TRBV24-1 and J usage is TRBJ2-1, with TRBD2 as a possible D gene (5 bases). Germline CDR1 and CDR2: KGHDR and SFDVKD. Trimming cost V 0 bases and J 2 bases, with 10 bases left between them. The CDR3 is 16 residues long. The CDR3 DNA reads as TGTGCCACCAGTGATTTGTCGGGGTCCCCCTACAATGAGCAGTTCTTC. Translation: CATSDLSGSPYNEQFF.

This clonotype was recorded many times. This sequence joins TRBV20-1 and TRBJ1-6; D is perhaps TRBD1 (6 bases). V was clipped by 3 bases and J by 5 bases, with 14 bases between them. CDR1 and CDR2 (germline): DFQATT, SNEGSKA (reference sequence). This CDR3 is 15 amino acids long. CDR3: CSARDGQFDNSPLHF. The CDR3 coding sequence is TGCAGTGCTAGGGACGGACAGTTCGATAATTCACCCCTCCACTTT.

This clonotype was detected many times. The V and J genes are TRBV27 and TRBJ1-5, with unresolved D. The CDR3 totals 12 residues. V was shortened by 6 bases and J by 6 bases, with 9 bases between the two germline ends. Germline assignment: CDR1 MNHEY and CDR2 SMNVEV (reference sequence). The chain's CDR3 is CASRSGGQPQHF. CDR3 nucleotides: TGTGCCAGCAGATCGGGTGGTCAGCCCCAGCATTTT.

This clonotype was seen repeatedly, ten times or more. In nucleotides, the CDR3 is TGTGCCAGCAGCAATGTAGGAGTGTACGAGCAGTACTTC. Its protein is CASSNVGVYEQYF. The J gene is TRBJ2-7, the V gene TRBV7-2; no clear D. The CDR3 extends over 13 amino acids. Germline CDR1 and CDR2: SGHTA and FQGNSA. V was pared by 5 bases and J by 4 bases, with 12 bases between.

This clonotype was recorded at least ten times. This chain links TRBV29-1 with TRBJ2-5, with unresolved D. Germline assignment: CDR1 SQVTM and CDR2 ANQGSEA. Trimming stripped 6 bases from V and 1 base from J, with 9 bases between. CDR3 length equals 12 residues. The CDR3 here is CSVFTVQETQYF. CDR3 nucleotide sequence: TGCAGCGTCTTCACTGTCCAAGAGACCCAGTACTTC. The whole variable domain, filled in from reference TRBV29-1 and TRBJ2-5, reads SAVISQKPSRDICQRGTSLTIQCQVDSQVTMMFWYRQQPGQSLTLIATANQGSEATYESGFVIDKFPISRPNLTFSTLTVSNMSPEDSSIYLCSVFTVQETQYFGPGTRLLVL.